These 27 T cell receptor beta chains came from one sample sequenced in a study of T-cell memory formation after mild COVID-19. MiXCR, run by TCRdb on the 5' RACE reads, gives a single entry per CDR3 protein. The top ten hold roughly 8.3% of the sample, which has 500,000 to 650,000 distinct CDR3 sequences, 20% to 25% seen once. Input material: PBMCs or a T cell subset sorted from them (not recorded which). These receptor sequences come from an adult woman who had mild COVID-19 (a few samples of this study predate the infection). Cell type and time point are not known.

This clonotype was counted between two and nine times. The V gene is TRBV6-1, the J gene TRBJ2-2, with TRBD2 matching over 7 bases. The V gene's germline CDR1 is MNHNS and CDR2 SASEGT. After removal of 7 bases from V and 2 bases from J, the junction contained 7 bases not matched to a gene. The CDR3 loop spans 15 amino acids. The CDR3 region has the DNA TGTGCCAGCATTAGGGGAGCGGGAAACACCGGGGAGCTGTTTTTT. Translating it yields CASIRGAGNTGELFF.

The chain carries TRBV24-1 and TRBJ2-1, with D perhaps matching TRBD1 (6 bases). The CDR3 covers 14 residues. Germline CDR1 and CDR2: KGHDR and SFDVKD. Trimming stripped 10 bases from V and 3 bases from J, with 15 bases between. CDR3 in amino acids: CATTGPRDYNEQFF. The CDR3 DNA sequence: TGTGCCACGACAGGACCGAGAGACTACAATGAGCAGTTCTTC.

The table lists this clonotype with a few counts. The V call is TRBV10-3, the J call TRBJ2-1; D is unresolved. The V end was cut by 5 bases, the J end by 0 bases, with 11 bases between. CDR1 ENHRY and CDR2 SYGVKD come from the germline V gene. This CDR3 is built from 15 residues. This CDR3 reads CAISLAESSYNEQFF. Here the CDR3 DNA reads TGTGCCATCAGTCTTGCGGAGAGCTCCTACAATGAGCAGTTCTTC.

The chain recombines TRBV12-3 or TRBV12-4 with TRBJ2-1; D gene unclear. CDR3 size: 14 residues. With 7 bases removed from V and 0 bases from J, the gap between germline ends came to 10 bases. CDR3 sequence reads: CASTLSHSYNEQFF. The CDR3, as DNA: TGTGCCAGCACCCTCTCACACTCCTACAATGAGCAGTTCTTC.

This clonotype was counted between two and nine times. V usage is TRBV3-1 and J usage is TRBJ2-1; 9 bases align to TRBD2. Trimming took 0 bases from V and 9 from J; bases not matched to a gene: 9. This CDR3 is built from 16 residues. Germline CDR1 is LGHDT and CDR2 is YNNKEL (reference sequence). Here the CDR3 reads CASSQDLAGAVSEQFF. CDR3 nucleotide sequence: TGTGCCAGCAGCCAAGACTTAGCGGGAGCGGTGAGTGAGCAGTTCTTC.

The CDR3 DNA reads as TGTGCCAGCTCACCCAACAGGGGTCCACCCCTCCACTTT. Translating gives CASSPNRGPPLHF. The J gene is TRBJ1-6, the V gene TRBV18, with 7 bases aligning to TRBD1. The V segment lost 3 bases and the J segment 11 bases; nucleotides outside the gene matches: 4. Germline V gene sequence: CDR1 KGHSH, CDR2 LQKENI. The CDR3 runs to 13 residues.

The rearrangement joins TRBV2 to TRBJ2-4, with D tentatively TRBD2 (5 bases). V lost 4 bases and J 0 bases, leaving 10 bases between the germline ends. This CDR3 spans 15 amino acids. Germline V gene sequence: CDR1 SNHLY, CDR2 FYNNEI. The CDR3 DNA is TGTGCCAGCAGTGTGGAGGAACTAGCCAAAAACATTCAGTACTTC. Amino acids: CASSVEELAKNIQYF.

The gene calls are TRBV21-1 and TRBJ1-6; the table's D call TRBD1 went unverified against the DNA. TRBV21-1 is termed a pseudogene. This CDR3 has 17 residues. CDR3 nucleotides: TGTGCCAGCAGCACAACGGGACGTCCGAAGCGTAATTCACCCCTCCACTTT. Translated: CASSTTGRPKRNSPLHF.

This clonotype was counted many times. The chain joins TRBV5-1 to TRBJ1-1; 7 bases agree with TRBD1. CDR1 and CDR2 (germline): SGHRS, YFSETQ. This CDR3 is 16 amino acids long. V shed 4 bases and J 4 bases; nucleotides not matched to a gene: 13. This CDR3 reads CASSRRQGGEGTEAFF. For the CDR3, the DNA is TGCGCCAGCAGCCGTCGACAGGGCGGAGAGGGCACTGAAGCTTTCTTT.

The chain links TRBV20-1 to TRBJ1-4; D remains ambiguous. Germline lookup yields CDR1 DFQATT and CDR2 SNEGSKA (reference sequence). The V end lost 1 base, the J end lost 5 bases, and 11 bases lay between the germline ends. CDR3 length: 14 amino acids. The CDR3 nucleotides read TGCAGTGCTAGAGTGAGGCACATCAATGAAAAACTGTTTTTT. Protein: CSARVRHINEKLFF.

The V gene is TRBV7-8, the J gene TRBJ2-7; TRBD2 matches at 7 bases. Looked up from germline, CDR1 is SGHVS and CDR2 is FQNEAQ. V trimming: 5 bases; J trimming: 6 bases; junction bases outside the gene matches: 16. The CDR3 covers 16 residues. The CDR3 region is CASSPTSRAGLGEQYF. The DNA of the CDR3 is TGTGCCAGCAGCCCGACTAGCAGGGCGGGGTTAGGCGAGCAGTACTTC. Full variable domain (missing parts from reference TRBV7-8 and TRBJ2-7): GAGVSQSPRYKVAKRGQDVALRCDPISGHVSLFWYQQALGQGPEFLTYFQNEAQLDKSGLPSDRFFAERPEGSVSTLKIQRTQQEDSAVYLCASSPTSRAGLGEQYFGPGTRLTVT.

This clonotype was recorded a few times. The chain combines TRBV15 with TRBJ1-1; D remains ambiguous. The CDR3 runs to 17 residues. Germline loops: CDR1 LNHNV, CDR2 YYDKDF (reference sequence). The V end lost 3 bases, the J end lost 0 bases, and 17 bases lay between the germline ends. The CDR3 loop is CATSSEGRSILNTEAFF. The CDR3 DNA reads TGTGCCACCAGCAGCGAAGGACGGAGTATTCTGAACACTGAAGCTTTCTTT.

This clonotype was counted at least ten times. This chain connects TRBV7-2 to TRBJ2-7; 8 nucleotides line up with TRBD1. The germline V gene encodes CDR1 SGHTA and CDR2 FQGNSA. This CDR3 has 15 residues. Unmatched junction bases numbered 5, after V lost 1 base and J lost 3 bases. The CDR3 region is CASSLDRGVFYEQYF. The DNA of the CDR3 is TGTGCCAGCAGCTTAGACAGGGGGGTCTTCTACGAGCAGTACTTC.

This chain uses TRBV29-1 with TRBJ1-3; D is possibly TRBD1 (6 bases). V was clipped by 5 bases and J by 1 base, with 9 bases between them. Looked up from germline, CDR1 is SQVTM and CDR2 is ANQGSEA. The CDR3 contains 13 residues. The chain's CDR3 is CSVRDTSGNTIYF. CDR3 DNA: TGCAGCGTTCGGGACACATCTGGAAACACCATATATTTT.

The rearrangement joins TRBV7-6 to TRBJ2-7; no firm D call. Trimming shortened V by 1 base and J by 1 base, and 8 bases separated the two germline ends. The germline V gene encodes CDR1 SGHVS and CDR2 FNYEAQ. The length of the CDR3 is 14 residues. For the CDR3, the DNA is TGTGCCAGCAGCTTAGGCCCAGAATCCTACGAGCAGTACTTC. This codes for CASSLGPESYEQYF.

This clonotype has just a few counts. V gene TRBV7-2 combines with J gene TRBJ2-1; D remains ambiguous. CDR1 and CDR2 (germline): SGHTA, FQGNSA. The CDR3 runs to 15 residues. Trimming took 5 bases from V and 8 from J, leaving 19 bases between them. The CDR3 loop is CASSATRARAHEQFF. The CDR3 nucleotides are TGTGCCAGCAGCGCTACTCGGGCCCGCGCCCATGAGCAGTTCTTC.

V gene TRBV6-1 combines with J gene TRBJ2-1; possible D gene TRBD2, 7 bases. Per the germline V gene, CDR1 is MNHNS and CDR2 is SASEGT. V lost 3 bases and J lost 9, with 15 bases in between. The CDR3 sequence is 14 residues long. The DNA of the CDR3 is TGTGCCAGCAGTGACCACGGGGGGCTGGGTGAGCAGTTCTTC. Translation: CASSDHGGLGEQFF.

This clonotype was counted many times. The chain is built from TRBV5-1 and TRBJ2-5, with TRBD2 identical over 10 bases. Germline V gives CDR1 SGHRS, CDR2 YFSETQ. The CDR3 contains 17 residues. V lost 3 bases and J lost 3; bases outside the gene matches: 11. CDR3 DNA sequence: TGCGCCAGCAGCTCGGGACTAGCGCGACCGAGTAAAGAGACCCAGTACTTC. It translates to CASSSGLARPSKETQYF.

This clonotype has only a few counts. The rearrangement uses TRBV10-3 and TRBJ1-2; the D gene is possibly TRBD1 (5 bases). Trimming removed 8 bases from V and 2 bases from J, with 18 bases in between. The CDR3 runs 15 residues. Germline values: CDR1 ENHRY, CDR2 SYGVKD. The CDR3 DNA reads TGTGCCATCTCCGGGGGGAACAGAAACAACTATGGCTACACCTTC. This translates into CAISGGNRNNYGYTF.

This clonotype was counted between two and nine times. DNA of the CDR3: TGTGCCAGCAGCCAAGAAGTAGGTTTGAGCAGAGAGCAGTTCTTC. Amino acid sequence: CASSQEVGLSREQFF. The chain couples TRBV3-1 to TRBJ2-1; no clear D. Trimming pared 0 bases from V and 10 bases from J, leaving 16 bases between. The CDR3 has 15 amino acids. Per the germline V gene, CDR1 is LGHDT and CDR2 is YNNKEL (reference sequence).

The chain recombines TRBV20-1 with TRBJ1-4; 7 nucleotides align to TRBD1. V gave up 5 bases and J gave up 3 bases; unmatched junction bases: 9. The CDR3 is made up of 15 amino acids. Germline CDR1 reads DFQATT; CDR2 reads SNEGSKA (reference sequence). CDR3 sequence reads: CSAQMTGFANEKLFF. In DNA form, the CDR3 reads TGCAGTGCTCAAATGACAGGGTTTGCTAATGAAAAACTGTTTTTT.

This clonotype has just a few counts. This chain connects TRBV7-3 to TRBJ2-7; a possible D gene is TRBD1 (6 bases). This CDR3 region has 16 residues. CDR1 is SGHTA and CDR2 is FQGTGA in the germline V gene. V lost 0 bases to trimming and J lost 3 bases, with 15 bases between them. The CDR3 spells CASSLTKATGYYEQYF. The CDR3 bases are TGTGCCAGCAGCTTAACGAAGGCGACAGGTTACTACGAGCAGTACTTC.

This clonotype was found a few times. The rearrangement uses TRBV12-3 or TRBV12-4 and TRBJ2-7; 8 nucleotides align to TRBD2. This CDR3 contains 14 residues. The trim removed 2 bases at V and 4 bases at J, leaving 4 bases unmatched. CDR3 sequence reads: CASSLREGRYEQYF. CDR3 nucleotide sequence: TGTGCCAGCAGTTTACGGGAGGGCCGGTACGAGCAGTACTTC.

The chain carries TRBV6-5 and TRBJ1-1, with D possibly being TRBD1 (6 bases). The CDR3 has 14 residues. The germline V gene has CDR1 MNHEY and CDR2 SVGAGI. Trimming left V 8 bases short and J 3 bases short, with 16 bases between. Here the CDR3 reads CASRELGGDTEAFF. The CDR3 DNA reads TGTGCCAGCCGGGAGTTAGGGGGGGACACTGAAGCTTTCTTT.

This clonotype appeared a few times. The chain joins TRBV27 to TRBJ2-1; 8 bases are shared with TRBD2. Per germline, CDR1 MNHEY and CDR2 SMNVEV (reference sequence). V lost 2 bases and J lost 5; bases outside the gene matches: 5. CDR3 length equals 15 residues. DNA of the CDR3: TGTGCCAGCAGTTTACTAGCGGGCTCAGACAATGAGCAGTTCTTC. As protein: CASSLLAGSDNEQFF.

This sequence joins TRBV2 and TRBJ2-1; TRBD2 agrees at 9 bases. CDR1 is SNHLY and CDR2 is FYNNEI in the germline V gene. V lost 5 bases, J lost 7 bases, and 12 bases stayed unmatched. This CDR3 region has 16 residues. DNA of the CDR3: TGTGCCAGCAGTCCTCCCGGGACTAGCCCGACTAATGAGCAGTTCTTC. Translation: CASSPPGTSPTNEQFF.

The CDR3, as DNA: TGCGCCAGCACTCAGGGAATGAACACTGAAGCTTTCTTT. It encodes CASTQGMNTEAFF. The J gene is TRBJ1-1, the V gene TRBV5-1; possible D gene TRBD1, 5 bases. CDR1 and CDR2 (germline): SGHRS, YFSETQ. Trimming left V 6 bases short and J 0 bases short, with 9 bases between. CDR3 length: 13 amino acids.